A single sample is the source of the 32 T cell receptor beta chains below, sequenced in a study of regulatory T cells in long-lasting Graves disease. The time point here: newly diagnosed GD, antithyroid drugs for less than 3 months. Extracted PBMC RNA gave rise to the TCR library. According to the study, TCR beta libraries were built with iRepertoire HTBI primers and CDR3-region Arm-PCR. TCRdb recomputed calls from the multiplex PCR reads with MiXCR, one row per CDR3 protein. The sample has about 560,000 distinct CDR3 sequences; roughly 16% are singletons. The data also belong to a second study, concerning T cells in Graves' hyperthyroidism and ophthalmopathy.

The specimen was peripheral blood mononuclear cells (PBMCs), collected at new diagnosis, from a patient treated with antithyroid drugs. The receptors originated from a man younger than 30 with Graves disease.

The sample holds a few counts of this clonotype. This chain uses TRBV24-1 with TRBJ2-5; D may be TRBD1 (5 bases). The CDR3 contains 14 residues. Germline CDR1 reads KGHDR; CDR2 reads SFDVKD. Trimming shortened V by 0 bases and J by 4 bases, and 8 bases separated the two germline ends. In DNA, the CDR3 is TGTGCCACCAGTGATTTGGGGGCCCCAGAGACCCAGTACTTC. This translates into CATSDLGAPETQYF.

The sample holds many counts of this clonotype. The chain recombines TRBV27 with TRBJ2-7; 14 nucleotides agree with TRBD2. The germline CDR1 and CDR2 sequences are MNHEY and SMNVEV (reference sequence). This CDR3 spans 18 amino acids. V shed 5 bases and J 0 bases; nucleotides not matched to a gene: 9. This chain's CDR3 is CASSLLGLAGGHSYEQYF. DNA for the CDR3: TGTGCCAGCAGTCTACTCGGACTAGCGGGAGGCCACTCCTACGAGCAGTACTTC.

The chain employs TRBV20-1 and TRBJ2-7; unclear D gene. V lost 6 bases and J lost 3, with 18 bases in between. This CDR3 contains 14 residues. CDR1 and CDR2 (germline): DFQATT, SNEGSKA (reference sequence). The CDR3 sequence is CSAPRDGRFYEQYF. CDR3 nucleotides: TGCAGTGCCCCACGAGATGGGCGATTCTACGAGCAGTACTTC.

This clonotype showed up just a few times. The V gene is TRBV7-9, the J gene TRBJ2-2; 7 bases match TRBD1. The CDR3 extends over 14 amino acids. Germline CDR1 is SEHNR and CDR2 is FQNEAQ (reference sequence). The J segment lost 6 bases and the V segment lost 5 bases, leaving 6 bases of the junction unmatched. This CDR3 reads CASSRLQGSGELFF. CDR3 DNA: TGTGCCAGCAGCCGTTTACAGGGGTCCGGGGAGCTGTTTTTT.

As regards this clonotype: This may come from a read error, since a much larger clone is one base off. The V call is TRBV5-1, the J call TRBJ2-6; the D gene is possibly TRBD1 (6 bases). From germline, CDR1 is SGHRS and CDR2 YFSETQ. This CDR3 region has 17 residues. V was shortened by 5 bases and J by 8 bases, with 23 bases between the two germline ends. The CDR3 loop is CASSGGEGEKGTNVLTF. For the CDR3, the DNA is TGCGCCAGCAGTGGTGGCGAGGGGGAAAAGGGGACCAACGTCCTGACTTTC.

The CDR3 protein is CASSWGGYEQYF. Here the CDR3 DNA reads TGTGCCAGCAGTTGGGGGGGTTACGAGCAGTACTTC. This chain connects TRBV12-3 or TRBV12-4 to TRBJ2-7; TRBD2 matches 7 bases. The CDR3 sequence is 12 residues long. V lost 4 bases to trimming and J lost 4 bases; unmatched junction nucleotides: 1.

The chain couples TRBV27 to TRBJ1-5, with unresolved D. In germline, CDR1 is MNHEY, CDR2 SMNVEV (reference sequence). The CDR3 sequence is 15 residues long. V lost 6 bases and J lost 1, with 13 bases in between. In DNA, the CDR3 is TGTGCCAGCAGCACCCGAGTTGAGAGCAATCAGCCCCAGCATTTT. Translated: CASSTRVESNQPQHF.

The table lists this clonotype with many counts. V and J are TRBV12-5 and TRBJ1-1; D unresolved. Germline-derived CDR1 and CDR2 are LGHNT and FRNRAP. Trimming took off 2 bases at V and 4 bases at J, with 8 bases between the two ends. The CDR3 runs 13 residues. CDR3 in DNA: TGTGCTAGTGGTTTGAGTGGAGCCACTGAAGCTTTCTTT. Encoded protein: CASGLSGATEAFF.

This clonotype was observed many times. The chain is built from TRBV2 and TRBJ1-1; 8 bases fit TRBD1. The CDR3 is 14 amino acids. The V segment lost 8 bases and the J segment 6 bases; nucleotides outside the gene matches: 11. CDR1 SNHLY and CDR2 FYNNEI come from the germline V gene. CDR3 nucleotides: TGTGCCAGCCTTTCGACAGGGGTAGTCCCTGAAGCTTTCTTT. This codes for CASLSTGVVPEAFF. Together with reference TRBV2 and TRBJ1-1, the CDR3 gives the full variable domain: EPEVTQTPSHQVTQMGQEVILRCVPISNHLYFYWYRQILGQKVEFLVSFYNNEISEKSEIFDDQFSVERPDGSNFTLKIRSTKLEDSAMYFCASLSTGVVPEAFFGQGTRLTVV.

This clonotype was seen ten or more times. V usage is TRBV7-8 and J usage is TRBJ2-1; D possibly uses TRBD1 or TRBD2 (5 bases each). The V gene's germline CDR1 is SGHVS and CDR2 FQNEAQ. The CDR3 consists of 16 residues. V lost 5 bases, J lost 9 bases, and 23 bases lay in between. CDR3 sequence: CASSAAMGVEAGEQFF. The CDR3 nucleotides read TGTGCCAGCAGCGCCGCGATGGGGGTTGAGGCTGGTGAGCAGTTCTTC.

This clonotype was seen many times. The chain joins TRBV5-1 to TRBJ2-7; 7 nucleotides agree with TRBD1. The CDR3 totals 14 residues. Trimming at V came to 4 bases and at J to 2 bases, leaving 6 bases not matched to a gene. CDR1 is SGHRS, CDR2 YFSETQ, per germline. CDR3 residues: CASSPGTVTYEQYF. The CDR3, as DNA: TGCGCCAGCAGCCCGGGGACAGTTACCTACGAGCAGTACTTC. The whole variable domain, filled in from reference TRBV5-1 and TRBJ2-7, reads KAGVTQTPRYLIKTRGQQVTLSCSPISGHRSVSWYQQTPGQGLQFLFEYFSETQRNKGNFPGRFSGRQFSNSRSEMNVSTLELGDSALYLCASSPGTVTYEQYFGPGTRLTVT.

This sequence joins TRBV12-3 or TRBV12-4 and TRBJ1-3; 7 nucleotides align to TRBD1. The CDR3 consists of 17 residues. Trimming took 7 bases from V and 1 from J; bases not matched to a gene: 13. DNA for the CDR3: TGTGCCAGCACCGATCTTAAACAGGGGATGTCTGGAAACACCATATATTTT. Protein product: CASTDLKQGMSGNTIYF.

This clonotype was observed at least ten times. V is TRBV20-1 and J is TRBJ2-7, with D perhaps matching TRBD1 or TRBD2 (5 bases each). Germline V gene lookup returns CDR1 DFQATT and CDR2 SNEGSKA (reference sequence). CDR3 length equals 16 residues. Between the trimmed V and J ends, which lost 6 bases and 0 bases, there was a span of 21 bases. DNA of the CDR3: TGCAGTGCGACTTCCTCCCGGGACGCCTACTCCTACGAGCAGTACTTC. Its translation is CSATSSRDAYSYEQYF.

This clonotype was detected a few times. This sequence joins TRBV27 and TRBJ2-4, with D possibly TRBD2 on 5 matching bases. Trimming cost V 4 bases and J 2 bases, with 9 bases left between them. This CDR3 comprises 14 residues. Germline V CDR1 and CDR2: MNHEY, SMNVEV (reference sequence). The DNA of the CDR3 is TGTGCCAGCAGTTCACTAGGTTCCAAAAACATTCAGTACTTC. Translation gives CASSSLGSKNIQYF.

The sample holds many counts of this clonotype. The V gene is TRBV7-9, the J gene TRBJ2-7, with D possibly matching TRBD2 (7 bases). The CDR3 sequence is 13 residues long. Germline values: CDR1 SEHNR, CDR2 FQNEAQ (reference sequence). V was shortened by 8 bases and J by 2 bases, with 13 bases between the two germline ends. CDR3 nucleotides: TGTGCCAGCCTGGGGGGGCCGGCCTACGAGCAGTACTTC. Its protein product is CASLGGPAYEQYF.

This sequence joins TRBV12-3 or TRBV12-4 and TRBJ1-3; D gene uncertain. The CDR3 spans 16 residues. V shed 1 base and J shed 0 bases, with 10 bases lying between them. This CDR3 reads CASSLGQTISGNTIYF. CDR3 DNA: TGTGCCAGCAGTTTAGGGCAAACTATCTCTGGAAACACCATATATTTT.

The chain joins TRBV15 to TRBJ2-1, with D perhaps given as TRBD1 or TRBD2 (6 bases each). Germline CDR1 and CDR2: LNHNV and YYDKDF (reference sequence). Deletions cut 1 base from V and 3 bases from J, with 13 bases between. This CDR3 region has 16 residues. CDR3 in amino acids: CATSRARGQIYNEQFF. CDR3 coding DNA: TGTGCCACCAGCAGAGCTCGGGGGCAGATCTACAATGAGCAGTTCTTC. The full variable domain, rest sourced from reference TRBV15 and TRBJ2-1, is DAMVIQNPRYQVTQFGKPVTLSCSQTLNHNVMYWYQQKSSQAPKLLFHYYDKDFNNEADTPDNFQSRRPNTSFCFLDIRSPGLGDTAMYLCATSRARGQIYNEQFFGPGTRLTVL.

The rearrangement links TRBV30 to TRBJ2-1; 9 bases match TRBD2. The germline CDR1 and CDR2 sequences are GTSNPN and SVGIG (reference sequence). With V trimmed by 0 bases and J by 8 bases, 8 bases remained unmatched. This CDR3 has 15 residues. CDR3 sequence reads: CAWSVRGRASDEQFF. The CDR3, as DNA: TGTGCCTGGAGTGTACGCGGGAGGGCTTCGGATGAGCAGTTCTTC.

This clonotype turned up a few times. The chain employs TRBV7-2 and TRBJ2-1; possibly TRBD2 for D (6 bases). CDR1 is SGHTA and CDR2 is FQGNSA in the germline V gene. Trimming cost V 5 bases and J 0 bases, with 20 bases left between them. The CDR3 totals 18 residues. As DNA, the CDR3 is TGTGCCAGCAGCCCGTTTTCGGGGGAGTCGATCTCCTACAATGAGCAGTTCTTC. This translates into CASSPFSGESISYNEQFF.

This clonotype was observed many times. The CDR3 is CSARGTSGNYYEQYF. CDR3 bases: TGCAGTGCTAGAGGGACTAGCGGGAATTACTACGAGCAGTACTTC. This chain joins TRBV20-1 and TRBJ2-7; TRBD2 matches 12 bases. This CDR3 has 15 residues. V lost 1 base, J lost 3 bases, and 4 bases stayed unmatched. From germline, CDR1 is DFQATT and CDR2 SNEGSKA (reference sequence).

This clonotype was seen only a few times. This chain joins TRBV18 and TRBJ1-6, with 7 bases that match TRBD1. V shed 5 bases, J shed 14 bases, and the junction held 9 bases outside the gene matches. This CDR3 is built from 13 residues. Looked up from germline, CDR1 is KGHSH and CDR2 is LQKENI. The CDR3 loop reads CASSGSGDRALHF. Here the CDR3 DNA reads TGTGCCAGCTCAGGGTCCGGCGACAGGGCCCTCCACTTT.

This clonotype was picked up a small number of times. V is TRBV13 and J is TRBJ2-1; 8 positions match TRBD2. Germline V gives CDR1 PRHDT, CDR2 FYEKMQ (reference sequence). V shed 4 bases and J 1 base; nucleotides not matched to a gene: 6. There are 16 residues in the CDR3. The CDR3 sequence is CASSSPGTSSYNEQFF. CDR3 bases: TGTGCCAGCAGCTCGCCGGGGACTAGTTCCTACAATGAGCAGTTCTTC.

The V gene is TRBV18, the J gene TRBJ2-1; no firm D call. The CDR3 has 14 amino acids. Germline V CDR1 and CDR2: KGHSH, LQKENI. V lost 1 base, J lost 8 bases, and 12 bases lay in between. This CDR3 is CASSPQDRPDEQFF. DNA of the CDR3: TGTGCCAGCTCACCACAAGATCGTCCCGATGAGCAGTTCTTC.

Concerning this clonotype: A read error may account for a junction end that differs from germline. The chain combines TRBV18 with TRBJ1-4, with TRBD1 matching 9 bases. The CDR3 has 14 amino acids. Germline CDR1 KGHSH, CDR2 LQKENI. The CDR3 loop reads CASSPWTGAEKLFF. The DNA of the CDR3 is TGTGCCAGCTCTCCTTGGACAGGGGCTGAAAAACTGTTCTTT.

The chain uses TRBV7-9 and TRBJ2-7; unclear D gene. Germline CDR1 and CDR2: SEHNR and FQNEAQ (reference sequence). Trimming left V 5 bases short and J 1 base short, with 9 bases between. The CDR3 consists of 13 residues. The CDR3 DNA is TGTGCCAGCAGCCATAGTAGTTCCTACGAGCAGTACTTC. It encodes CASSHSSSYEQYF.

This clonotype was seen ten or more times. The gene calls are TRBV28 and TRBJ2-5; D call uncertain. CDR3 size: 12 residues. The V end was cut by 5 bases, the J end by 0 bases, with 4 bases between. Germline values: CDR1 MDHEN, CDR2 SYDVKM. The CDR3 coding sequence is TGTGCCAGCAGTCCAAACCAAGAGACCCAGTACTTC. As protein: CASSPNQETQYF.

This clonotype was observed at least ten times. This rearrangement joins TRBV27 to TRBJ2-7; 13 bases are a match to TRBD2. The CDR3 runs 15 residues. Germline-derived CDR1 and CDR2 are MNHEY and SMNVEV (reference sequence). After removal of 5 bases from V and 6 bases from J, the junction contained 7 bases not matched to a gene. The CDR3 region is CASSPRTSGRSEQYF. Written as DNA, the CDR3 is TGTGCCAGCAGTCCCCGGACTAGCGGGAGATCCGAGCAGTACTTC.

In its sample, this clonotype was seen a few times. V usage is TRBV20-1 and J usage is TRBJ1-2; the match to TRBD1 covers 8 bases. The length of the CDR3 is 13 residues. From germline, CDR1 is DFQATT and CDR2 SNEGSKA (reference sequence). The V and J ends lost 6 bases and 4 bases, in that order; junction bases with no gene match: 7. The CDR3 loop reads CSAHGQGPYGYTF. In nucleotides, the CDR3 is TGCAGTGCCCACGGACAGGGACCCTATGGCTACACCTTC.

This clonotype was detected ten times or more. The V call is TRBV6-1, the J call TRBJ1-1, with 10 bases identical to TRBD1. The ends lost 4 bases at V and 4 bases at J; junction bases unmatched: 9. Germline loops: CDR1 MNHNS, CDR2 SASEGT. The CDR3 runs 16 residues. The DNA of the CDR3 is TGTGCCAGCAGTGGAGCCAGGACAGGGGGGACCACTGAAGCTTTCTTT. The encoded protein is CASSGARTGGTTEAFF.

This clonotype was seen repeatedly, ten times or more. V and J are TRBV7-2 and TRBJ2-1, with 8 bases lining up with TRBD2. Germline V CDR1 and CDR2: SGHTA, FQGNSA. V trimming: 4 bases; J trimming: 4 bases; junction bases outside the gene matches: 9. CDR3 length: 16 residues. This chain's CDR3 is CASSSRGLAGYNEQFF. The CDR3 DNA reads TGTGCCAGCAGCTCTAGAGGGTTAGCGGGGTACAATGAGCAGTTCTTC.

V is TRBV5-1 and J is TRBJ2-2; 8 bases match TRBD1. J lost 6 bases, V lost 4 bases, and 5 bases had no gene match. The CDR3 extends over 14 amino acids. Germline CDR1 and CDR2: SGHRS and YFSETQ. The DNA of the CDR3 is TGCGCCAGCAGCCAGGGACAGGTCTCCGGGGAGCTGTTTTTT. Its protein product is CASSQGQVSGELFF.

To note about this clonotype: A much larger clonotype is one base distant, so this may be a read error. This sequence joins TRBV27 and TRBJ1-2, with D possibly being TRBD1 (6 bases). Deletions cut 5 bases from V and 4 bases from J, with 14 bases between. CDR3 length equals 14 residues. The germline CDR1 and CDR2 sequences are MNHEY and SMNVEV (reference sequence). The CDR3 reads CASSVGQRAYGYTF. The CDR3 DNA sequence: TGTGCCAGCAGTGTAGGACAGAGGGCCTATGGCTACACCTTC.